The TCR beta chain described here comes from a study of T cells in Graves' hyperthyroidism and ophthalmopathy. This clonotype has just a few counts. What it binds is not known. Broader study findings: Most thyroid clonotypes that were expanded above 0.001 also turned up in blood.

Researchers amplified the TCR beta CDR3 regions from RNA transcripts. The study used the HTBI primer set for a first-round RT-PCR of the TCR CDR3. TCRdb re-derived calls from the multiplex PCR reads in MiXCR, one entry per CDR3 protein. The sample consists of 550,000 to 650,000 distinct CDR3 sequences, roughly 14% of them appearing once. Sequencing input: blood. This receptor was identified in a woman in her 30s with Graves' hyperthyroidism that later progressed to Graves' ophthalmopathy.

The CDR3 spells CASSFHGALGYTEAFF. In DNA, the CDR3 is TGTGCCAGCAGTTTCCACGGGGCATTGGGGTACACTGAAGCTTTCTTT. J is TRBJ1-1 and V is TRBV3-1; a weak D match, TRBD1 (5 bases). Per the germline V gene, CDR1 is LGHDT and CDR2 is YNNKEL (reference sequence). The CDR3 loop spans 16 amino acids. V was cut by 6 bases and J by 3 bases, with 20 bases left in between.